The clone carrying this TCR beta chain has a handful of counts. The sample belongs to a study of T cells in Graves' hyperthyroidism and ophthalmopathy. The TCR beta CDR3 regions underwent amplification using RNA transcripts as the source. An initial round of RT-PCR targeting the TCR CDR3 relied on the HTBI primer set. TCRdb ran MiXCR on the multiplex PCR reads and lists one entry per CDR3 protein. The profile covers 600,000 to 650,000 distinct CDR3 sequences, with about 17% appearing a single time and 3% to 4% taken by the ten largest. This CDR3 has 13 residues. Trimming shortened V by 7 bases and J by 7 bases, and 14 bases separated the two germline ends. Germline V gene sequence: CDR1 SEHNR, CDR2 FQNEAQ (reference sequence).

The chain is built from TRBV7-9 and TRBJ2-1; D is ambiguous. The sample taken for sequencing was blood. The receptor's source is a woman aged 30 to 39 with Graves' hyperthyroidism. CDR3 amino acids: CASILWSGNEQFF. CDR3 in DNA: TGTGCCAGCATTTTGTGGAGTGGAAATGAGCAGTTCTTC.